Each of the 8 T cell receptor beta chains below was sequenced from the same sample in a study of human T cells and chemical hapten exposure (dated by TCRdb to about 2021). Library method: RACE. These reads were obtained on a NextSeq 500. The raw public reads went through TCRdb reprocessing: fastp at Q25, MiXCR clone calling, in-frame beta chains kept. Merged by CDR3 protein, the rows form single entries marked with the most common genes and DNA. Counted in this sample were fewer than 350,000 distinct CDR3 sequences; about 7.7% of them appeared once. 1.2% of the sample is in the top ten clones. Taken with the paper, the label for time point translates to: pre-sensitization, week 0. Interpreted using the paper, the treatment or condition label stands for: therapeutic diphenylcyclopropenone sensitization with weekly scalp DPC. This material consisted of whole blood, taken in connection with sensitization to the hapten diphenylcyclopropenone (DPC). The receptors derive from a man aged 18 to 30 with alopecia areata. Some clones in this sample may be carry-over from other donors' samples.

This sequence joins TRBV6-6 and TRBJ2-4; the D gene is possibly TRBD2 (6 bases). Germline CDR1 is MNHNY and CDR2 is SVGAGI (reference sequence). The CDR3 covers 16 residues. Deletions cut 2 bases from V and 3 bases from J, with 14 bases between. The CDR3 region has the DNA TGTGCCAGCAGTTACGTTCAGGGCGGGGTCAAAAACATTCAGTACTTC. This translates into CASSYVQGGVKNIQYF.

The chain links TRBV28 to TRBJ2-5; 9 bases fit TRBD2. Germline loops: CDR1 MDHEN, CDR2 SYDVKM. The CDR3 extends over 16 amino acids. V lost 3 bases, J lost 2 bases, and 7 bases stayed unmatched. The CDR3 DNA reads TGTGCCAGCAGTTTGTGGGCGGGGGGGACTCAAGAGACCCAGTACTTC. Protein: CASSLWAGGTQETQYF.

The chain employs TRBV6-5 and TRBJ1-1; weak D call: TRBD1 (6 bases). The CDR3 covers 16 residues. Germline assignment: CDR1 MNHEY and CDR2 SVGAGI. V was trimmed by 4 bases and J by 0 bases, leaving 15 bases between them. Here the CDR3 reads CASSSGAGTMNTEAFF. DNA for the CDR3: TGTGCCAGCAGTTCGGGGGCAGGTACTATGAACACTGAAGCTTTCTTT.

V is TRBV7-2 and J is TRBJ2-3; D unresolved. CDR1 and CDR2 (germline): SGHTA, FQGNSA. The CDR3 is made up of 16 amino acids. The V end was cut by 1 base, the J end by 4 bases, with 15 bases between. CDR3 sequence reads: CASSLEPPTVADTQYF. In DNA, the CDR3 is TGTGCCAGCAGCTTAGAGCCGCCGACGGTGGCAGATACGCAGTATTTT.

The rearrangement uses TRBV28 and TRBJ2-7, with 7 bases identical to TRBD1. Germline CDR1 is MDHEN and CDR2 is SYDVKM. The CDR3 loop spans 17 amino acids. J lost 2 bases, V lost 5 bases, and 15 bases had no gene match. The CDR3 nucleotides are TGTGCCAGCAGTCATACAACGGGACAGCCTAGAGCCTACGAGCAGTACTTC. Translation: CASSHTTGQPRAYEQYF. The entire variable domain, with the rest obtained from reference TRBV28 and TRBJ2-7, is as follows: DVKVTQSSRYLVKRTGEKVFLECVQDMDHENMFWYRQDPGLGLRLIYFSYDVKMKEKGDIPEGYSVSREKKERFSLILESASTNQTSMYLCASSHTTGQPRAYEQYFGPGTRLTVT.

The chain has TRBV9 and TRBJ1-6; D gene uncertain. The CDR3 is made up of 14 amino acids. Germline V gene lookup returns CDR1 SGDLS and CDR2 YYNGEE. The V end was cut by 0 bases, the J end by 7 bases, with 8 bases between. CDR3: CASSVAGENSPLHF. The DNA for the CDR3 is TGTGCCAGCAGCGTAGCTGGGGAGAATTCACCCCTCCACTTT. Together with reference TRBV9 and TRBJ1-6, the CDR3 gives the full variable domain: DSGVTQTPKHLITATGQRVTLRCSPRSGDLSVYWYQQSLDQGLQFLIQYYNGEERAKGNILERFSAQQFPDLHSELNLSSLELGDSALYFCASSVAGENSPLHFGNGTRLTVT.

This clonotype was counted between two and nine times. This rearrangement joins TRBV9 to TRBJ2-3, with 13 bases identical to TRBD2. This CDR3 comprises 18 residues. The V and J ends lost 3 bases and 5 bases, in that order; junction bases with no gene match: 12. CDR1 is SGDLS and CDR2 is YYNGEE in the germline V gene. The CDR3 DNA sequence: TGTGCCAGCAGCGCCCTAGTAGGGGGACTAGCGGGGAAAGATACGCAGTATTTT. Translation gives CASSALVGGLAGKDTQYF.

This clonotype came up many times. The chain employs TRBV6-4 and TRBJ2-1; D may be TRBD1 or TRBD2 (6 bases each). In germline, CDR1 is MRHNA, CDR2 SNTAGT. The CDR3 loop spans 14 amino acids. The V and J ends lost 0 bases and 6 bases respectively, with 9 bases between them. CDR3 sequence reads: CASSDSKGGNEQFF. CDR3 bases: TGTGCCAGCAGTGACTCGAAGGGGGGCAATGAGCAGTTCTTC.